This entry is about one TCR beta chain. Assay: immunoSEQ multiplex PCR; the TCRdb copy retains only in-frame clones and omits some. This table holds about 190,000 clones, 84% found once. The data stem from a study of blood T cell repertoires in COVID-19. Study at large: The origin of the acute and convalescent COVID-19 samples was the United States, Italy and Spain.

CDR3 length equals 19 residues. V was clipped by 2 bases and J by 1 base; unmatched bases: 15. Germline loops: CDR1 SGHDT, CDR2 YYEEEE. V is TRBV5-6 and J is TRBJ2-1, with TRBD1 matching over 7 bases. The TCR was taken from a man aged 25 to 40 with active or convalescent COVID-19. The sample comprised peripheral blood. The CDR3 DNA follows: TGTGCCAGCAGCTTCGAGACAGGGTCCTTGGGTTCGTCCTACAATGAGCAGTTCTTC. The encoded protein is CASSFETGSLGSSYNEQFF.